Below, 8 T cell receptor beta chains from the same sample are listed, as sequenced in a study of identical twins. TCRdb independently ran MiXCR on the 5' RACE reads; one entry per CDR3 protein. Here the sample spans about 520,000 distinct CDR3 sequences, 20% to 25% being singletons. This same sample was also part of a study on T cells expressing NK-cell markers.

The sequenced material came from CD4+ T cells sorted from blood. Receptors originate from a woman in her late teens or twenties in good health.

CDR3: CASSLVGRSYEQYF. The DNA for the CDR3 is TGCGCCAGCAGCTTGGTTGGCAGGTCCTACGAGCAGTACTTC. The rearrangement links TRBV5-1 to TRBJ2-7; D not certain. Trimming took off 0 bases at V and 1 base at J, with 8 bases between the two ends. The length of the CDR3 is 14 residues. Germline CDR1 reads SGHRS; CDR2 reads YFSETQ.

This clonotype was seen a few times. This chain's CDR3 is CASSRGPGLAREQYF. In DNA, the CDR3 is TGTGCCAGCAGCCGGGGCCCGGGACTAGCGAGGGAGCAGTACTTC. V usage is TRBV12-3 or TRBV12-4 and J usage is TRBJ2-7, with 10 bases identical to TRBD2. V lost 6 bases and J lost 7; bases outside the gene matches: 12. The CDR3 is 15 amino acids.

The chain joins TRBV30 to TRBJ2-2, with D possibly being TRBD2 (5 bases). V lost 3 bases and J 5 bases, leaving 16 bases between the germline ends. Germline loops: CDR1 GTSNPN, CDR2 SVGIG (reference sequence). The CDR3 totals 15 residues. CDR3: CAWRARVLMTGELFF. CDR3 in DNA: TGTGCCTGGAGGGCGCGGGTACTGATGACCGGGGAGCTGTTTTTT.

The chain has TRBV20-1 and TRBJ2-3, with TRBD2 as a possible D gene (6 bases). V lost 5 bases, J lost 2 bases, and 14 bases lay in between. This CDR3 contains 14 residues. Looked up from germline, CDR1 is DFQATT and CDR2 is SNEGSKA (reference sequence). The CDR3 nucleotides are TGCAGTGCTGAACTTAGCGGTTACACAGATACGCAGTATTTT. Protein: CSAELSGYTDTQYF.

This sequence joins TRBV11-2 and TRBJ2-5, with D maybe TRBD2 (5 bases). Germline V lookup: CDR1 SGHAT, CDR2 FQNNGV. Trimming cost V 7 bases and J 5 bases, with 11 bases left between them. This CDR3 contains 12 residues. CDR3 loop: CASMGSGETQYF. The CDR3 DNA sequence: TGTGCCAGCATGGGATCGGGGGAGACCCAGTACTTC.

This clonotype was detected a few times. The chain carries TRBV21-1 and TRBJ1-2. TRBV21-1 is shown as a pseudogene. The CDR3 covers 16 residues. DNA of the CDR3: TGTGCCAGCAGCAAAGATGCAGGACGGAAACCAAAGGGCTACACCTTC. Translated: CASSKDAGRKPKGYTF.

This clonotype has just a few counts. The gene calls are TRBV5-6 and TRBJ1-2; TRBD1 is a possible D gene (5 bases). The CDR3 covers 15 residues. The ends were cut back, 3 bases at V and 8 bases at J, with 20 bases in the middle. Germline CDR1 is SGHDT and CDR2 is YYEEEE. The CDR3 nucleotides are TGTGCCAGCAGCTGGGGACCTACTCTTCGGGACGGCTACACCTTC. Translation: CASSWGPTLRDGYTF.

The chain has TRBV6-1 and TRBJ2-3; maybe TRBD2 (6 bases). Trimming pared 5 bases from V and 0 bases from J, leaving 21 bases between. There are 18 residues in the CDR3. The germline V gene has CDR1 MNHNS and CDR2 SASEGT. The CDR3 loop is CASSRWRGSAKSTDTQYF. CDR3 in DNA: TGTGCCAGCAGTCGCTGGAGGGGTAGTGCCAAAAGCACAGATACGCAGTATTTT.